The 11 T cell receptor beta chains reported below all come from one sample, sequenced in a study of PD-1 blockade in classical Hodgkin lymphoma. Relapses following autologous stem cell transplantation were seen in all patients, with brentuximab vedotin exposure varying. Sequenced by immunoSEQ multiplex PCR; TCRdb stores in-frame clones only, minus some. The sample shows 10,000 to 13,000 clones, around 75% of them seen only once. The source material was peripheral blood mononuclear cells (PBMCs), sampled at baseline. The receptors were sampled from a human donor with classical Hodgkin lymphoma.

This chain links TRBV6-1 with TRBJ2-7, with 7 nucleotides matching TRBD1. The CDR3 totals 15 residues. The V gene's germline CDR1 is MNHNS and CDR2 SASEGT. Trimming cost V 0 bases and J 6 bases; bases outside gene matches: 8. The CDR3 nucleotides are TGTGCCAGCAGTGAAGCGTGGACAGGCCAAGGCGAGCAGTACGTC. Translating gives CASSEAWTGQGEQYV.

The gene calls are TRBV6-1 and TRBJ2-5; D is ambiguous. Matching the DNA end better, TRBJ2-7 makes the J call doubtful. CDR3 length: 14 amino acids. Germline CDR1 MNHNS, CDR2 SASEGT. In DNA, the CDR3 is TGTGCCAGCAGTGAAGCGCAGTTAGGTTACGAGCAGTACTTC. It is translated as CASSEAQLGYEQYF.

This chain connects TRBV7-3 to TRBJ2-1; no firm D call. This CDR3 spans 14 amino acids. Germline V gene data show CDR1 as SGHTA and CDR2 as FQGTGA. V was cut by 0 bases and J by 2 bases, with 5 bases left in between. CDR3 nucleotide sequence: TGTGCCAGCAGCTTAACAGCCACCTACAATGAGCAGTTCTTC. It specifies CASSLTATYNEQFF.

The chain joins TRBV6-5 to TRBJ2-3; D is undetermined. This CDR3 has 16 residues. The germline CDR1 and CDR2 sequences are MNHEY and SVGAGI. V dropped 2 bases and J dropped 2 bases, with 14 bases sitting between them. The CDR3 sequence: CASSYGHRIDTDTQYF. CDR3 nucleotides: TGTGCCAGCAGTTACGGGCACCGAATCGACACAGATACGCAGTATTTT.

This chain links TRBV28 with TRBJ2-5, with D perhaps assigned TRBD1 or TRBD2 (5 bases each). V lost 3 bases to trimming and J lost 7 bases, with 12 bases between them. The germline gives CDR1 MDHEN, CDR2 SYDVKM. The CDR3 has 13 residues. The CDR3 nucleotides are TGTGCCAGCAGTTTTGGGGGAAGGGTGACCCAGTACTTC. Its translation is CASSFGGRVTQYF. Based on the CDR3 plus reference TRBV28 and TRBJ2-5, the full variable domain is DVKVTQSSRYLVKRTGEKVFLECVQDMDHENMFWYRQDPGLGLRLIYFSYDVKMKEKGDIPEGYSVSREKKERFSLILESASTNQTSMYLCASSFGGRVTQYFGPGTRLLVL.

The chain recombines TRBV7-2 with TRBJ2-3, with 7 bases lining up with TRBD1. The CDR3 spans 14 residues. CDR1 is SGHTA and CDR2 is FQGNSA in the germline V gene. V shed 5 bases and J 4 bases; nucleotides not matched to a gene: 6. The CDR3 spells CASSTAGGADTQYF. The CDR3 region has the DNA TGTGCCAGCAGCACCGCAGGGGGAGCAGATACGCAGTATTTT.

This clone has a handful of counts. This rearrangement joins TRBV7-2 to TRBJ2-7; D might be TRBD1 or TRBD2, each matching 6 bases. The CDR3 loop spans 14 amino acids. Per the germline V gene, CDR1 is SGHTA and CDR2 is FQGNSA. The ends were cut back, 0 bases at V and 2 bases at J, with 8 bases in the middle. The CDR3 here is CASSLAGGTYEQYF. The DNA for the CDR3 is TGTGCCAGCAGCTTAGCGGGGGGCACCTACGAGCAGTACTTC.

This clone was recorded only once. The gene calls are TRBV7-9 and TRBJ2-6; perhaps TRBD2 as D (6 bases). The CDR3 has 17 residues. The V gene's germline CDR1 is SEHNR and CDR2 FQNEAQ (reference sequence). The germline V and J ends were trimmed by 2 bases and 0 bases, with 11 bases remaining between them. CDR3 residues: CASSLFVGGSGANVLTF. CDR3 DNA: TGTGCCAGCAGCTTATTTGTGGGGGGCTCTGGGGCCAACGTCCTGACTTTC.

The chain links TRBV2 to TRBJ1-1; D might be TRBD1 (6 bases). This CDR3 spans 15 amino acids. In germline, CDR1 is SNHLY, CDR2 FYNNEI. Trimming removed 4 bases at V and 1 base at J, with 13 bases between. The CDR3 loop reads CASSGVGGENTEAFF. The DNA of the CDR3 is TGTGCCAGCAGTGGTGTAGGGGGAGAGAACACTGAAGCTTTCTTT.

The rearrangement joins TRBV4-1 to TRBJ2-6, with D hard to call. Germline CDR1 and CDR2: MGHRA and YSYEKL. This CDR3 region has 17 residues. V lost 2 bases and J lost 2, with 13 bases in between. The CDR3 DNA sequence: TGCGCCAGCAGCCAAAAAGACTCGCCAGCTGGGGCCAACGTCCTGACTTTC. It yields the protein CASSQKDSPAGANVLTF.

The chain couples TRBV11-3 to TRBJ1-2; D not certain. Trimming took off 8 bases at V and 6 bases at J, with 10 bases between the two ends. Germline loops: CDR1 SGHNT, CDR2 YENEEA. The CDR3 length is 11 residues. The CDR3 reads CASGSFDGYTF. In DNA form, the CDR3 reads TGTGCCAGCGGGTCCTTCGATGGCTACACCTTC.